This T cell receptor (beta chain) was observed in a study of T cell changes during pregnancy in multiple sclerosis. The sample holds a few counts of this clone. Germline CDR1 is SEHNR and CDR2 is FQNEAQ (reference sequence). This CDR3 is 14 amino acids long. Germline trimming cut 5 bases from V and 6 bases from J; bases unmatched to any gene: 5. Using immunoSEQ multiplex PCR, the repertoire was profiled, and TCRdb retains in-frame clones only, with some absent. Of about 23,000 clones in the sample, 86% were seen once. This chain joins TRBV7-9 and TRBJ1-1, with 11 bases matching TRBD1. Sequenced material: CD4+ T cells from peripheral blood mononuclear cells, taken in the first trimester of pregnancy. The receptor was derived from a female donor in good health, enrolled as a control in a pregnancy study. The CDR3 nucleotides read TGTGCCAGCAGCGCCGGGACAGGGGGAGCTGAAGCTTTCTTT. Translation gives CASSAGTGGAEAFF.